These 21 T cell receptor beta chains share one sample of origin, sequenced in a study of T-cell memory formation after mild COVID-19. TCRdb reanalysed the 5' RACE reads using MiXCR and keeps one entry per CDR3 protein. The sample has some 310,000 distinct CDR3 sequences, about 20% seen once. The sequenced sample consisted of PBMCs or a T cell subset sorted from them (not recorded which). These receptor sequences come from a young man who had mild COVID-19 (a few samples of this study predate the infection). Cell type and time point are not known.

The V call is TRBV20-1, the J call TRBJ1-2; 9 nucleotides line up with TRBD1. The CDR3 runs 15 residues. The ends lost 6 bases at V and 1 base at J; junction bases unmatched: 9. Germline-derived CDR1 and CDR2 are DFQATT and SNEGSKA (reference sequence). The CDR3 bases are TGCAGTGCCCCTTCCCACAGGGGGCATAACTATGGCTACACCTTC. Protein sequence: CSAPSHRGHNYGYTF.

Only a few counts were recorded for this clonotype. V is TRBV30 and J is TRBJ2-7, with D perhaps matching TRBD2 (7 bases). V gave up 0 bases and J gave up 0 bases, with 9 bases separating them. The germline V gene encodes CDR1 GTSNPN and CDR2 SVGIG (reference sequence). The length of the CDR3 is 14 residues. The CDR3 is CAWSVGGGSYEQYF. The CDR3 DNA is TGTGCCTGGAGTGTGGGAGGGGGCTCCTACGAGCAGTACTTC.

The chain uses TRBV12-3 or TRBV12-4 and TRBJ2-7; 7 bases are a match to TRBD1. This CDR3 has 12 residues. Trimming at V came to 8 bases and at J to 0 bases, leaving 1 base not matched to a gene. CDR3 coding DNA: TGTGCCAGCCAGGGGGTCTCCTACGAGCAGTACTTC. Translating it yields CASQGVSYEQYF.

The CDR3 is CASKGAGPHETQYF. The DNA of the CDR3 is TGTGCCAGCAAGGGGGCGGGTCCCCATGAGACCCAGTACTTC. The chain couples TRBV7-2 to TRBJ2-5; TRBD1 agrees at 7 bases. CDR1 is SGHTA and CDR2 is FQGNSA in the germline V gene. V shed 7 bases and J 5 bases; nucleotides not matched to a gene: 10. This CDR3 region has 14 residues. The full variable domain, rest sourced from reference TRBV7-2 and TRBJ2-5, is GAGVSQSPSNKVTEKGKDVELRCDPISGHTALYWYRQSLGQGLEFLIYFQGNSAPDKSGLPSDRFSAERTGGSVSTLTIQRTQQEDSAVYLCASKGAGPHETQYFGPGTRLLVL.

The rearrangement links TRBV20-1 to TRBJ1-2; 7 positions agree with TRBD1. The CDR3 is 13 residues long. Trimming cost V 4 bases and J 5 bases; bases outside gene matches: 7. Per the germline V gene, CDR1 is DFQATT and CDR2 is SNEGSKA (reference sequence). The CDR3 nucleotides are TGCAGTGCTACGACAGGGTACGGGTATGGCTACACCTTC. This encodes CSATTGYGYGYTF.

This clonotype was counted between two and nine times. The chain uses TRBV7-9 and TRBJ2-3; 7 bases agree with TRBD1. The CDR3 runs 13 residues. V was pared by 11 bases and J by 2 bases, with 7 bases of the junction left unmatched. Germline values: CDR1 SEHNR, CDR2 FQNEAQ (reference sequence). The CDR3 DNA reads TGTGCCGGCCGTGGGACAGACACAGATACGCAGTATTTT. Translating it yields CAGRGTDTDTQYF.

V gene TRBV7-2 combines with J gene TRBJ2-1; D gene uncertain. Germline loops: CDR1 SGHTA, CDR2 FQGNSA. CDR3 length: 15 residues. The ends were cut back, 1 base at V and 4 bases at J, with 11 bases in the middle. In DNA form, the CDR3 reads TGTGCCAGCAGCTTAGGGGCCGGACGGTACAATGAGCAGTTCTTC. Residues: CASSLGAGRYNEQFF.

This clonotype was observed many times. The chain recombines TRBV28 with TRBJ1-2, with 8 nucleotides matching TRBD1. The CDR3 has 13 amino acids. The junction had 6 bases not matched to a gene; V was cut back by 5 bases and J by 7 bases. The germline V gene has CDR1 MDHEN and CDR2 SYDVKM. The CDR3 loop reads CASSPQGAGGYTF. Written as DNA, the CDR3 is TGTGCCAGCAGTCCCCAGGGGGCTGGTGGCTACACCTTC.

This clonotype has more than one count but fewer than ten. This chain uses TRBV6-6 with TRBJ1-3; no definite D call. Germline CDR1 is MNHNY and CDR2 is SVGAGI (reference sequence). V was shortened by 4 bases and J by 0 bases, with 10 bases between the two germline ends. The CDR3 loop spans 15 amino acids. Written as DNA, the CDR3 is TGTGCCAGCAGTTCTTCCGTAAACTCTGGAAACACCATATATTTT. Its translation is CASSSSVNSGNTIYF.

This clonotype was counted a few times. The chain employs TRBV18 and TRBJ2-5, with no clear D. Germline-derived CDR1 and CDR2 are KGHSH and LQKENI. Trimming shortened V by 2 bases and J by 6 bases, and 7 bases separated the two germline ends. This CDR3 spans 12 amino acids. CDR3 DNA sequence: TGTGCCAGCTCACCAGAAGCCAAGACCCAGTACTTC. Translating it yields CASSPEAKTQYF.

The V and J genes are TRBV27 and TRBJ2-2, with D tentatively TRBD2 (6 bases). With 7 bases removed from V and 6 bases from J, the gap between germline ends came to 15 bases. Germline CDR1 reads MNHEY; CDR2 reads SMNVEV (reference sequence). This CDR3 spans 14 amino acids. CDR3 region: CASNFGGAAGELFF. Here the CDR3 DNA reads TGTGCCAGCAATTTCGGCGGGGCCGCCGGGGAGCTGTTTTTT.

The chain recombines TRBV20-1 with TRBJ2-7; TRBD1 aligns across 9 bases. V was clipped by 6 bases and J by 5 bases; unmatched bases: 14. Per germline, CDR1 DFQATT and CDR2 SNEGSKA (reference sequence). CDR3 length: 15 residues. CDR3 in DNA: TGCAGTGCAAGGATTCCGGGACAGGGCTTCCACGAGCAGTACTTC. Protein: CSARIPGQGFHEQYF.

This clonotype was seen at least ten times. This chain joins TRBV6-5 and TRBJ2-3; D not certain. The germline CDR1 and CDR2 sequences are MNHEY and SVGAGI. The V end lost 2 bases, the J end lost 0 bases, and 9 bases lay between the germline ends. This CDR3 comprises 15 residues. The CDR3 loop is CASSYGDISTDTQYF. The CDR3 coding sequence is TGTGCCAGCAGTTACGGGGATATCAGCACAGATACGCAGTATTTT.

This clonotype was counted a few times. The chain combines TRBV6-1 with TRBJ1-4, with D tentatively TRBD1 (5 bases). Trimming shortened V by 11 bases and J by 3 bases, and 10 bases separated the two germline ends. The germline gives CDR1 MNHNS, CDR2 SASEGT. The CDR3 consists of 12 residues. The CDR3 region has the DNA TGTGCCGCAGGGTATCCTAATGAAAAACTGTTTTTT. Protein sequence: CAAGYPNEKLFF.

CDR3 in amino acids: CASRESGDTQYF. DNA of the CDR3: TGTGCCAGCAGGGAATCAGGAGATACGCAGTATTTT. V gene TRBV4-2 combines with J gene TRBJ2-3; D unclear. V was shortened by 6 bases and J by 5 bases, with 9 bases between the two germline ends. The CDR3 has 12 amino acids. Germline V CDR1 and CDR2: LGHNA, YNFKEQ.

V usage is TRBV3-1 and J usage is TRBJ2-5; D is unclear. CDR1 LGHDT and CDR2 YNNKEL come from the germline V gene (reference sequence). CDR3 length: 14 residues. V gave up 4 bases and J gave up 2 bases, with 11 bases separating them. The CDR3 region is CASSPTRTQETQYF. In nucleotides, the CDR3 is TGTGCCAGCAGCCCGACCCGGACGCAAGAGACCCAGTACTTC.

The chain combines TRBV3-1 with TRBJ1-2; weak D call: TRBD1 (5 bases). In germline, CDR1 is LGHDT, CDR2 YNNKEL (reference sequence). The ends were cut back, 0 bases at V and 10 bases at J, with 12 bases in the middle. This CDR3 comprises 13 residues. The CDR3, as DNA: TGTGCCAGCAGCCAAGATGGCGGGGCGAACTACACCTTC. Encoded protein: CASSQDGGANYTF.

Details on this clonotype: It may be a read error: a sequence one base away is much more abundant. V is TRBV18 and J is TRBJ2-3, with D hard to call. Germline V gene lookup returns CDR1 KGHSH and CDR2 LQKENI. CDR3 length equals 11 residues. V shed 2 bases and J shed 4 bases, with 1 base lying between them. This chain's CDR3 is CASSPSDTQYF. As DNA, the CDR3 is TGTGCCAGCTCACCATCAGATACGCAGTATTTT.

As DNA, the CDR3 is TGTGCCAGCAGCCAAGATCGGCAAGAGACCCAGTACTTC. Encoded protein: CASSQDRQETQYF. This sequence joins TRBV4-2 and TRBJ2-5; no clear D. The ends were cut back, 0 bases at V and 2 bases at J, with 4 bases in the middle. The germline V gene has CDR1 LGHNA and CDR2 YNFKEQ. CDR3 size: 13 residues.

This clonotype came up a few times. The chain carries TRBV7-9 and TRBJ1-2; D gene ambiguous. V was shortened by 6 bases and J by 10 bases, with 15 bases between the two germline ends. This CDR3 comprises 12 residues. In germline, CDR1 is SEHNR, CDR2 FQNEAQ (reference sequence). CDR3 DNA: TGTGCCAGCAGTTCTCTTAGAGCGATCTACACCTTC. This sequence encodes CASSSLRAIYTF. Full variable domain (rest looked up from reference TRBV7-9 and TRBJ1-2): DTGVSQNPRHKITKRGQNVTFRCDPISEHNRLYWYRQTLGQGPEFLTYFQNEAQLEKSRLLSDRFSAERPKGSFSTLEIQRTEQGDSAMYLCASSSLRAIYTFGSGTRLTVV.

This clonotype was detected a few times. V usage is TRBV12-3 or TRBV12-4 and J usage is TRBJ2-7, with TRBD1 matching 9 bases. The CDR3 spans 16 residues. V gave up 5 bases and J gave up 1 base; unmatched junction bases: 9. CDR3 in amino acids: CASSPRGQGWSYEQYF. In DNA form, the CDR3 reads TGTGCCAGCAGTCCCCGCGGACAGGGGTGGTCCTACGAGCAGTACTTC.